This T cell receptor (beta chain) was recovered during a study of blood T cell repertoires in COVID-19. Study in general: T cells, B-cell-depleted T cells, or PBMCs supplied cDNA or gDNA.

Seattle participants joined during active infection and were tracked over time. The repertoire was sequenced with immunoSEQ multiplex PCR; TCRdb's copy has only in-frame clones and lacks some. The profile shows 350,000 or so clones, roughly 90% of them singletons. CDR3 length equals 15 residues. Germline lookup yields CDR1 KGHSH and CDR2 LQKENI. V lost 5 bases and J 1 base, leaving 14 bases between the germline ends. The rearrangement joins TRBV18 to TRBJ1-1; a possible D gene is TRBD1 (6 bases). Input material: peripheral blood. This TCR was sampled from a woman aged 55 to 70 with COVID-19, enrolled during active disease. The CDR3 DNA reads TGTGCCAGCTCAGGGCCCGGGGGGGCGAACACTGAAGCTTTCTTT. Residues: CASSGPGGANTEAFF. Together with reference TRBV18 and TRBJ1-1, the CDR3 gives the full variable domain: NAGVMQNPRHLVRRRGQEARLRCSPMKGHSHVYWYRQLPEEGLKFMVYLQKENIIDESGMPKERFSAEFPKEGPSILRIQQVVRGDSAAYFCASSGPGGANTEAFFGQGTRLTVV.